Below are 14 T cell receptor beta chains sequenced from a single sample in a study of blood T cell repertoires in COVID-19. Using immunoSEQ multiplex PCR, the repertoire was profiled, and TCRdb retains in-frame clones only, with some absent. The sample consists of 200,000 to 300,000 clones, 70% to 85% of them appearing once. Source material: peripheral blood. The source of these receptors is a woman aged 80 or over with acute or convalescent COVID-19.

The chain combines TRBV2 with TRBJ2-5; a possible D gene is TRBD2 (5 bases). CDR3 length: 15 residues. Germline V gene sequence: CDR1 SNHLY, CDR2 FYNNEI. V was cut by 4 bases and J by 3 bases, with 15 bases left in between. CDR3 amino acids: CASSGGWAQEETQYF. CDR3 coding DNA: TGTGCCAGCAGTGGAGGGTGGGCTCAGGAAGAGACCCAGTACTTC.

The rearrangement joins TRBV30 to TRBJ2-7, with 7 positions matching TRBD1. CDR1 and CDR2 from the germline V gene are GTSNPN and SVGIG (reference sequence). The CDR3 is 14 amino acids. V was pared by 0 bases and J by 8 bases, with 10 bases of the junction left unmatched. Here the CDR3 reads CAWSVGTASTKQYF. The CDR3 DNA follows: TGTGCCTGGAGTGTAGGGACAGCTAGTACGAAGCAGTACTTC.

The V call is TRBV18, the J call TRBJ2-7; a weak D match, TRBD2 (6 bases). Per the germline V gene, CDR1 is KGHSH and CDR2 is LQKENI. The CDR3 is made up of 12 amino acids. The ends were cut back, 5 bases at V and 6 bases at J, with 11 bases in the middle. The DNA for the CDR3 is TGTGCCAGCTCAATTTCCGGGGGCGAGCAGTACTTC. Translated: CASSISGGEQYF.

V is TRBV10-1 and J is TRBJ1-2, with TRBD1 as a possible D gene (5 bases). V was cut by 3 bases and J by 0 bases, with 11 bases left in between. CDR1 WNHNN and CDR2 SYGVQD come from the germline V gene (reference sequence). The CDR3 runs to 15 residues. The CDR3 is CASSELTAANYGYTF. CDR3 DNA: TGCGCCAGCAGTGAATTGACAGCCGCTAACTATGGCTACACCTTC.

The count of this clone is one. This rearrangement joins TRBV5-5 to TRBJ1-1; D not certain. V dropped 5 bases and J dropped 5 bases, with 19 bases sitting between them. From germline, CDR1 is SGHKS and CDR2 YYEKEE (reference sequence). This CDR3 has 15 residues. CDR3 region: CASRLRGPPGTEAFF. The DNA for the CDR3 is TGTGCCAGCAGGTTACGTGGGCCCCCGGGGACTGAAGCTTTCTTT.

This clone appeared a few times. The rearrangement joins TRBV6-5 to TRBJ2-1; TRBD2 might be the D (6 bases). Trimming stripped 0 bases from V and 8 bases from J, with 17 bases between. CDR1 is MNHEY and CDR2 is SVGAGI in the germline V gene. CDR3 length: 16 residues. Here the CDR3 reads CASSYSASVGGYEQFF. CDR3 in DNA: TGTGCCAGCAGTTACTCTGCCAGCGTTGGAGGGTATGAGCAGTTCTTC.

The chain uses TRBV30 and TRBJ1-6, with a weak D call TRBD1 (5 bases). This CDR3 has 13 residues. CDR1 is GTSNPN, CDR2 SVGIG, per germline (reference sequence). Trimming pared 2 bases from V and 8 bases from J, leaving 10 bases between. Here the CDR3 DNA reads TGTGCCTGGAGTCTAGGGGTGGATTCACCCCTCCACTTT. Protein: CAWSLGVDSPLHF. The variable domain in full, with the rest retrieved from reference TRBV30 and TRBJ1-6, is SQTIHQWPATLVQPVGSPLSLECTVEGTSNPNLYWYRQAAGRGLQLLFYSVGIGQISSEVPQNLSASRPQDRQFILSSKKLLLSDSGFYLCAWSLGVDSPLHFGNGTRLTVT.

The chain employs TRBV4-1 and TRBJ1-2; no clear D. Trimming took 1 base from V and 2 from J, leaving 11 bases between them. CDR3 length equals 15 residues. Per the germline V gene, CDR1 is MGHRA and CDR2 is YSYEKL. CDR3 in amino acids: CASSQVGGMNYGYTF. The CDR3, as DNA: TGCGCCAGCAGCCAAGTTGGCGGTATGAACTATGGCTACACCTTC.

This clone has a handful of counts. J is TRBJ2-7 and V is TRBV11-2, with no clear D. CDR3 length: 13 amino acids. The V end was cut by 5 bases, the J end by 3 bases, with 11 bases between. Germline CDR1 reads SGHAT; CDR2 reads FQNNGV. The CDR3 region has the DNA TGTGCCAGCAGCGCATTTCGAGGCTACGAGCAGTACTTC. Protein: CASSAFRGYEQYF.

The chain couples TRBV12-3 or TRBV12-4 to TRBJ2-1; TRBD1 might be the D (6 bases). CDR3 length: 12 residues. The V and J ends lost 9 bases and 5 bases respectively, with 11 bases between them. The CDR3 DNA reads TGTGCCAGTGGGGGCAGAAACAATGAGCAGTTCTTC. This codes for CASGGRNNEQFF.

This clone has only one observation. This sequence joins TRBV4-1 and TRBJ2-3, with 7 nucleotides matching TRBD1. The CDR3 covers 16 residues. Germline loops: CDR1 MGHRA, CDR2 YSYEKL. The V segment lost 0 bases and the J segment 8 bases; nucleotides outside the gene matches: 11. The CDR3 bases are TGCGCCAGCAGCCAAGATGCGGCCGACAGGGCTGGTACGCAGTATTTT. Translated: CASSQDAADRAGTQYF.

CDR3 nucleotides: TGTGCCAGCAGCTTGGCGGGAGAGGGCTATGGCTACACCTTC. It is translated as CASSLAGEGYGYTF. The chain joins TRBV5-4 to TRBJ1-2; D remains ambiguous. The germline CDR1 and CDR2 sequences are SGHNT and YYREEE (reference sequence). The CDR3 has 14 residues. Trimming cost V 0 bases and J 4 bases, with 10 bases left between them.

This clone was counted a few times. The chain links TRBV6-5 to TRBJ1-2; D remains ambiguous. The CDR3 is 14 residues long. From germline, CDR1 is MNHEY and CDR2 SVGAGI. Trimming removed 2 bases from V and 2 bases from J, with 9 bases in between. The CDR3 loop reads CASSYREINYGYTF. The CDR3 bases are TGTGCCAGCAGTTACAGGGAGATAAACTATGGCTACACCTTC.

The chain couples TRBV6-5 to TRBJ2-7; maybe TRBD2 (6 bases). Germline loops: CDR1 MNHEY, CDR2 SVGAGI. V was cut by 6 bases and J by 0 bases, with 15 bases left in between. The CDR3 totals 15 residues. The CDR3, as DNA: TGTGCCAGCAGCCGGAGCGGGCTCAGCTCCTACGAGCAGTACTTC. Its translation: CASSRSGLSSYEQYF.